Following are 14 T cell receptor beta chains from one sample sequenced in a study of blood T cell repertoires in COVID-19. Some clones are missing from TCRdb's copy, which holds only in-frame ones; the method was immunoSEQ multiplex PCR. This sample has roughly 330,000 clones, with more than 75% found just once. The specimen was peripheral blood. These receptors were obtained from a woman aged 45-65 years with active or convalescent COVID-19.

In this sample, this clone turned up once. The chain joins TRBV4-3 to TRBJ2-1; 7 nucleotides match TRBD2. CDR1 LGHNA and CDR2 YSLEER come from the germline V gene. This CDR3 spans 16 amino acids. V dropped 2 bases and J dropped 4; count of bases not matched to a gene: 8. CDR3 sequence reads: CASSQLMGGGYNEQFF. The CDR3, as DNA: TGCGCCAGCAGCCAACTTATGGGGGGGGGATACAATGAGCAGTTCTTC.

The chain carries TRBV5-6 and TRBJ1-4; tentatively, D is TRBD1 (6 bases). Deletions cut 0 bases from V and 6 bases from J, with 12 bases between. Germline CDR1 is SGHDT and CDR2 is YYEEEE. The CDR3 has 15 residues. The CDR3 DNA reads TGTGCCAGCAGCTTGGTTGCAGGGGCTCATGAAAAACTGTTTTTT. This encodes CASSLVAGAHEKLFF.

V is TRBV2 and J is TRBJ1-6; TRBD1 matches 8 bases. CDR1 and CDR2 (germline): SNHLY, FYNNEI. J gave up 14 bases and V 3 bases, and 21 bases lay outside the gene matches. The CDR3 is 18 amino acids. CDR3 residues: CASSDPSTGGQASGTLHF. The CDR3 coding sequence is TGTGCCAGCAGTGATCCTTCCACGGGGGGACAGGCGTCTGGGACCCTCCACTTT.

The V and J genes are TRBV28 and TRBJ2-7, with 7 bases lining up with TRBD1. The CDR3 sequence is 13 residues long. The V and J ends lost 5 bases and 4 bases, in that order; junction bases with no gene match: 5. CDR1 and CDR2 from the germline V gene are MDHEN and SYDVKM. The CDR3 here is CASSETGQYEQYF. In DNA, the CDR3 is TGTGCCAGCAGTGAAACGGGACAGTACGAGCAGTACTTC.

The chain joins TRBV7-2 to TRBJ2-5, with a weak D call TRBD1 (5 bases). This CDR3 contains 14 residues. The germline V and J ends were trimmed by 5 bases and 5 bases, with 15 bases remaining between them. CDR1 and CDR2 from the germline V gene are SGHTA and FQGNSA. CDR3 DNA sequence: TGTGCCAGCAGCCCCCAGGGTCTCGGGGAGACCCAGTACTTC. It codes for CASSPQGLGETQYF.

This clone has just a few counts. The same CDR3 arises from other DNA sequences in this sample as well. V gene TRBV30 combines with J gene TRBJ2-7, with a tentative D call TRBD2 (5 bases). Germline-derived CDR1 and CDR2 are GTSNPN and SVGIG (reference sequence). This CDR3 contains 11 residues. Trimming left V 4 bases short and J 4 bases short, with 8 bases between. Here the CDR3 DNA reads TGTGCCTGGATGACGGGATACGAGCAGTACTTC. Amino acids: CAWMTGYEQYF.

This rearrangement joins TRBV5-4 to TRBJ1-2; a possible D gene is TRBD1 (5 bases). CDR1 is SGHNT, CDR2 YYREEE, per germline (reference sequence). The V end lost 4 bases, the J end lost 4 bases, and 8 bases lay between the germline ends. This CDR3 contains 12 residues. CDR3 amino acids: CASSADSYGYTF. CDR3 sequence (DNA): TGTGCCAGCAGCGCAGACAGCTATGGCTACACCTTC.

A single count supports this clone. This rearrangement joins TRBV5-8 to TRBJ2-5; 10 bases are a match to TRBD2. Looked up from germline, CDR1 is SGHTS and CDR2 is YDEGEE. J lost 5 bases, V lost 6 bases, and 13 bases had no gene match. The CDR3 is 16 amino acids. The CDR3, as DNA: TGTGCCAGCATGAAGGGTAGCCTAGCGGGAGCCGAGACCCAGTACTTC. Amino acids: CASMKGSLAGAETQYF.

The sample holds one count of this clone. This chain connects TRBV18 to TRBJ1-1; 10 bases fit TRBD1. CDR3 length: 15 amino acids. V trimming: 2 bases; J trimming: 4 bases; junction bases outside the gene matches: 4. The germline V gene encodes CDR1 KGHSH and CDR2 LQKENI. CDR3 sequence reads: CASSPETGGITEAFF. The CDR3 nucleotides read TGTGCCAGCTCACCAGAGACAGGGGGCATCACTGAAGCTTTCTTT.

The chain is built from TRBV4-1 and TRBJ1-2; D is possibly TRBD1 (5 bases). With 1 base removed from V and 13 bases from J, the gap between germline ends came to 22 bases. CDR3 length: 15 residues. Germline V gene lookup returns CDR1 MGHRA and CDR2 YSYEKL. The CDR3 nucleotides read TGCGCCAGCAGCCAAGTCGGGACTTACTTAAGGGAGTGCACCTTC. Translated: CASSQVGTYLRECTF.

V and J are TRBV7-3 and TRBJ2-3; TRBD2 matches at 11 bases. The CDR3 totals 16 residues. Trimming cost V 5 bases and J 3 bases; bases outside gene matches: 7. CDR1 is SGHTA, CDR2 FQGTGA, per germline. The CDR3 loop is CASSQSSGGRTDTQYF. CDR3 DNA: TGTGCCAGCAGCCAGTCTAGCGGGGGGCGTACAGATACGCAGTATTTT.

There are a few counts of this clone. This CDR3 reads CASSLPLAESSYEQYF. In nucleotides, the CDR3 is TGTGCCAGCAGCCTCCCATTAGCGGAGAGCTCCTACGAGCAGTACTTC. The J gene is TRBJ2-7, the V gene TRBV4-2; weak D call: TRBD2 (6 bases). Germline CDR1 reads LGHNA; CDR2 reads YNFKEQ. There are 16 residues in the CDR3. The V end lost 4 bases, the J end lost 0 bases, and 16 bases lay between the germline ends.

This sequence joins TRBV28 and TRBJ1-2; D perhaps matches TRBD1 (6 bases). CDR3 length: 15 residues. The germline V gene encodes CDR1 MDHEN and CDR2 SYDVKM. V shed 6 bases and J shed 0 bases, with 14 bases lying between them. The CDR3 DNA follows: TGTGCCAGCAGCCAAACAGGGCTTGCTAACTATGGCTACACCTTC. Protein sequence: CASSQTGLANYGYTF.

Points on this clone: Its ends do not fully match the called genes, so a read error is possible. The chain employs TRBV19 and TRBJ1-5, with 7 bases lining up with TRBD1. Per the germline V gene, CDR1 is LNHDA and CDR2 is SQIVND (reference sequence). The CDR3 has 13 amino acids. The DNA for the CDR3 is TGTGCCAGTAGTCCGACAGGGAATCCGCCCCAGCATTTT. Its protein product is CASSPTGNPPQHF.